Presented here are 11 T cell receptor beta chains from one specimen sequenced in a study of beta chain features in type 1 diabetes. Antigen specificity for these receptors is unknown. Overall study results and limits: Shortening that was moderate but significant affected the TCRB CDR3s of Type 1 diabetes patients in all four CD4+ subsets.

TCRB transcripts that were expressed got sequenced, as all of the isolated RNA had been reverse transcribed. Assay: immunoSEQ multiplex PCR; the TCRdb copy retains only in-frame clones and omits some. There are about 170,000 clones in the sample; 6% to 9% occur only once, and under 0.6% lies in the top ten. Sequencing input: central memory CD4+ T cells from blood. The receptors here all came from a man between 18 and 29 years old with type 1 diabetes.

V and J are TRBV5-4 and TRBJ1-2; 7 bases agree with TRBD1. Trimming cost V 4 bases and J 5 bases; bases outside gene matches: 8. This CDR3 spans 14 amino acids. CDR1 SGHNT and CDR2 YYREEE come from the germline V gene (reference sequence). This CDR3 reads CASSAAQGDYGYTF. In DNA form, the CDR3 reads TGTGCCAGCAGCGCGGCGCAGGGGGATTATGGCTACACCTTC.

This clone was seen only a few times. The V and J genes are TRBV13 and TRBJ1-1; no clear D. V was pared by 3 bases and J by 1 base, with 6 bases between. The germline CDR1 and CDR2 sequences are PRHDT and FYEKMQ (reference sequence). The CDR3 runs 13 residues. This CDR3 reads CASSFRENTEAFF. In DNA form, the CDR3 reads TGTGCCAGCAGCTTCCGGGAGAACACTGAAGCTTTCTTT. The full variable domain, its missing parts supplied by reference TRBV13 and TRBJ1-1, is AAGVIQSPRHLIKEKRETATLKCYPIPRHDTVYWYQQGPGQDPQFLISFYEKMQSDKGSIPDRFSAQQFSDYHSELNMSSLELGDSALYFCASSFRENTEAFFGQGTRLTVV.

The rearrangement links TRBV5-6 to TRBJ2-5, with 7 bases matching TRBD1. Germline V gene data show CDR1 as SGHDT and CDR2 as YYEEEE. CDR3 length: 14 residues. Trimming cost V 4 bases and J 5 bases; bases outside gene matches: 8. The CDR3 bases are TGTGCCAGCAGCCTACAGGGGTTTACTGAGACCCAGTACTTC. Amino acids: CASSLQGFTETQYF.

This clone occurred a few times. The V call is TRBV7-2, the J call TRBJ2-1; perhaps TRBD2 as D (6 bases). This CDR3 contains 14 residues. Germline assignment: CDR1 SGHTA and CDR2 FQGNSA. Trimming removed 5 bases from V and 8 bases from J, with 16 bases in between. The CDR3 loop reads CASSNGLTSDEQFF. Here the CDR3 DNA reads TGTGCCAGCAGCAATGGCCTGACTAGTGATGAGCAGTTCTTC.

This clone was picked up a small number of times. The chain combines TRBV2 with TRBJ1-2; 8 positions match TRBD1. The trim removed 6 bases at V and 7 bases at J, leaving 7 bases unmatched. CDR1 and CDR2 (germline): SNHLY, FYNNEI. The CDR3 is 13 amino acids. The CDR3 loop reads CASRATGVSGYTF. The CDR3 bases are TGTGCCAGCAGAGCGACAGGGGTTTCTGGCTACACCTTC.

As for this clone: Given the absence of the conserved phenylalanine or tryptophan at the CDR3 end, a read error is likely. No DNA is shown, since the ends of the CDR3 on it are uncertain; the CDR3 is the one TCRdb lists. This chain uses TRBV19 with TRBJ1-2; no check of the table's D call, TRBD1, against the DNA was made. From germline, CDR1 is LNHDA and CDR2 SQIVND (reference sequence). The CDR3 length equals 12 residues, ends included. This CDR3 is CASSIDRDIVAA.

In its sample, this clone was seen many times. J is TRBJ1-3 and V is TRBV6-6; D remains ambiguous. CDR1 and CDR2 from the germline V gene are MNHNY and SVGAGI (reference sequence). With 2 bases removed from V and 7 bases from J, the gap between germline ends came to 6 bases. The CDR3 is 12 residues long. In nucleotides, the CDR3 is TGTGCCAGCAGTTACCTTGCGAACACCATATATTTT. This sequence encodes CASSYLANTIYF.

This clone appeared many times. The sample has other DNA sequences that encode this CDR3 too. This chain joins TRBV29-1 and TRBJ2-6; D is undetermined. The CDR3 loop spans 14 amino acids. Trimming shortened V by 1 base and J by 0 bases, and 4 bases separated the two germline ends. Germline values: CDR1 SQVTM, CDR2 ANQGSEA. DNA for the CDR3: TGCAGCGTTGAAGCGGGCTCTGGGGCCAACGTCCTGACTTTC. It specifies CSVEAGSGANVLTF.

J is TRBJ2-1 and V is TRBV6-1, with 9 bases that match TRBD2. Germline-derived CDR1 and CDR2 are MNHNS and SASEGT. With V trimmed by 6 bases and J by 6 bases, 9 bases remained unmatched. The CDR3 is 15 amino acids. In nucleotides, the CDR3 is TGTGCCAGCAGCGATCTGGGACTAGCTGTCAATGAGCAGTTCTTC. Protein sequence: CASSDLGLAVNEQFF.

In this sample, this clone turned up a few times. The CDR3 here is CASPQGAGADTQYF. The DNA for the CDR3 is TGTGCCAGCCCACAGGGAGCGGGAGCAGATACGCAGTATTTT. This chain joins TRBV7-9 and TRBJ2-3; 8 bases are shared with TRBD2. Unmatched junction bases numbered 8, after V lost 8 bases and J lost 4 bases. Germline CDR1 reads SEHNR; CDR2 reads FQNEAQ (reference sequence). CDR3 length equals 14 residues.

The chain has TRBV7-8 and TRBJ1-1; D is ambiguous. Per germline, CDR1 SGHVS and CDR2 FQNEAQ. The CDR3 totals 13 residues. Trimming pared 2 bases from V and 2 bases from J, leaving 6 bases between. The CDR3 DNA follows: TGTGCCAGCAGCTTACAGGAAAACACTGAAGCTTTCTTT. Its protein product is CASSLQENTEAFF.